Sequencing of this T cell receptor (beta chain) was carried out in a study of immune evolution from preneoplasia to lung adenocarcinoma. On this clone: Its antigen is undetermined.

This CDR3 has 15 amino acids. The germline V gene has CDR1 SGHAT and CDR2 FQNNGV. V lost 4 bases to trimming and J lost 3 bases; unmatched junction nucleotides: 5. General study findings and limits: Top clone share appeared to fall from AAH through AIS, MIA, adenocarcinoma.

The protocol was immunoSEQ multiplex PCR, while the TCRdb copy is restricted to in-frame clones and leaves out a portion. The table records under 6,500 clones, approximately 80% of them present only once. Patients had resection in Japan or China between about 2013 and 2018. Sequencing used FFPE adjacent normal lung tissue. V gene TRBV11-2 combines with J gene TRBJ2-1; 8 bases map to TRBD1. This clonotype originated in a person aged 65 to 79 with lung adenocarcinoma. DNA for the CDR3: TGTGCCAGCAGCTATTCAGGGGGCGGCTACAATGAGCAGTTCTTC. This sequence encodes CASSYSGGGYNEQFF.